This T cell receptor (beta chain) was profiled in a study of shared clonotypes between healthy human individuals. Profiled with immunoSEQ multiplex PCR; TCRdb holds only in-frame clones, not every one. The sample has some 500,000 clones, approximately 95% seen once. The sample holds one count of this clone. V shed 2 bases, J shed 7 bases, and the junction held 3 bases outside the gene matches. Germline V CDR1 and CDR2: LNHDA, SQIVND (reference sequence). The CDR3 is 13 amino acids. The clonotype was recovered from a woman aged 30 to 39 in good health. The chain couples TRBV19 to TRBJ1-2; TRBD1 matches 8 bases. The sample consisted of naive CD4+ T cells sorted from blood. The sample's subset: CD45RA+ positively selected. The CDR3 here is CASSIPRGLGYTF. CDR3 nucleotides: TGTGCCAGTAGTATACCCAGGGGGCTTGGCTACACCTTC.